This T cell receptor (beta chain) was obtained from a study of early T cells in non-severe SARS-CoV-2 infection. TCRdb reprocessed the 5' RACE reads via MiXCR and lists one record per CDR3 protein. The table has 80,000 or so distinct CDR3 sequences, around 15% seen once. This clonotype was observed a handful of times. The target antigen is unknown. Regarding the study as a whole: Lookups in VDJdb leaned toward anti-spike CD8 responses and missed private and CD4 specificities.

This TCR was sampled from an adult who was a healthcare worker with PCR-confirmed SARS-CoV-2 infection or an uninfected control (not recorded which). The sequenced sample was whole blood.

Here the CDR3 reads CASSSNTGVPPYNEQFF. DNA of the CDR3: TGTGCCAGCAGCTCCAATACAGGGGTGCCGCCTTACAATGAGCAGTTCTTC. The chain joins TRBV7-3 to TRBJ2-1; 7 bases agree with TRBD1. The V gene's germline CDR1 is SGHTA and CDR2 FQGTGA. The CDR3 covers 17 residues. V dropped 4 bases and J dropped 4; count of bases not matched to a gene: 13.